The source of this T cell receptor (beta chain) is a study of cytomegalovirus exposure and HLA in healthy donors. The data were produced by immunoSEQ multiplex PCR, yet TCRdb's version contains in-frame clones alone and is incomplete. This sample has approximately 120,000 clones, with approximately 94% found just once. Germline V gives CDR1 MNHEY, CDR2 SVGAGI. V dropped 6 bases and J dropped 0 bases, with 11 bases sitting between them. There are 14 residues in the CDR3. This TCR was sampled from a woman aged 18-29 years in good health and CMV-seronegative. Input material: PBMCs. The J gene is TRBJ1-1, the V gene TRBV6-5; D may be TRBD1 (6 bases). Here the CDR3 reads CASSNGQLNTEAFF. CDR3 in DNA: TGTGCCAGCAGCAACGGACAGTTGAACACTGAAGCTTTCTTT.